A selection of T cell receptor beta chains follows, all from one sample in a study of blood T cell repertoires in COVID-19. This table comes from immunoSEQ multiplex PCR, and its TCRdb copy is limited to in-frame clones, with some not included. Here the sample spans 200,000 to 250,000 clones, less than 85% being singletons. The sequenced sample was PBMCs or T cells enriched from blood (not recorded which). The receptors derive from a man in his sixties who had recovered from COVID-19. CDR3s include the opening cysteine and the closing phenylalanine or tryptophan. D genes are given only for firm matches. Not all rows give a size; the values are once, few, many and, for expanded clones, a class.

v_gene	j_gene	d_gene	abundance	CDR3nt	CDR3aa
TRBV3-1/TRBV3-2	TRBJ1-6	TRBD1	.	TGTGCCAGCAGCCAGAGGACAGGGTATAATTCACCCCTCCACTTT	CASSQRTGYNSPLHF
TRBV27	TRBJ1-6	TRBD1	few	TGTGCCAGCAGTTTAAGACAGGGGAATAATTCACCCCTCCACTTT	CASSLRQGNNSPLHF
TRBV5-1	TRBJ1-1	TRBD1	.	TGCGCCAGCAGAACCCAGGGGGAGGTCACTGAAGCTTTCTTT	CASRTQGEVTEAFF
TRBV7-3	TRBJ2-2	.	.	TGTGCCAGCAACTCGCAGGGAAACACCGGGGAGCTGTTTTTT	CASNSQGNTGELFF
TRBV24-1	TRBJ2-1	.	.	TGTGCCACCAGTGAGAAAACAGGGTTTGAGTTCTTC	CATSEKTGFEFF
TRBV21-1	TRBJ2-3	.	.	TGTGCCAGCAGCAAAGGGGAGGGGGTGTGGGCCGATACGCAGTATTTT	CASSKGEGVWADTQYF
TRBV7-8	TRBJ1-2	TRBD1	.	TGTGCCAGCAGCCTAGACAGGGGGCTAATTAAGGTCTATGGCTACACCTTC	CASSLDRGLIKVYGYTF
TRBV19	TRBJ1-5	TRBD1	.	TGTGCCAGTAGTGCCCGACCGGGACAGCCCGGAGGGCCCCAGCATTTT	CASSARPGQPGGPQHF
TRBV27	TRBJ2-6	.	.	TGTGCCAGCACCCCAAGGAGGGGGCGAAACTCTGGGGCCAACGTCCTGACTTTC	CASTPRRGRNSGANVLTF
TRBV6-5	TRBJ1-1	.	.	TGTGCCAGCAGTCAACAGGGAGTTACTGAAGCTTTCTTT	CASSQQGVTEAFF
TRBV6-2/TRBV6-3	TRBJ1-2	.	.	TGTGCCAGCAGTCCCCCAGGACAAGGCTATGGCTACACCTTC	CASSPPGQGYGYTF
TRBV4-3	TRBJ2-6	TRBD1	.	TGCGCCAGCAGCCAAGCTCAGGGGGCTGGGGCCAACGTCCTGACTTTC	CASSQAQGAGANVLTF
TRBV7-9	TRBJ1-6	.	few	TGTGCCAGCAGCTTAGAGGGAGATTCACCCCTCCACTTT	CASSLEGDSPLHF
TRBV23-1	TRBJ1-2	.	.	TGCGCCAGCAGTCTTGTACACAGCTATGGCTACACCTTC	CASSLVHSYGYTF
TRBV3-1/TRBV3-2	TRBJ1-2	TRBD1	.	TGTGCCAGCAGGGGGAACAGGGGGCGCGGCTATGGCTACACCTTC	CASRGNRGRGYGYTF
TRBV4-3	TRBJ2-7	.	few	TGCGCCAGCAGCCAAGACATCCGGGGCTACGAGCAGTACTTC	CASSQDIRGYEQYF
TRBV6-5	TRBJ2-6	.	.	TGTGCCAGCAGGGTAGGGGTCTCTGGGGCCAACGTCCTGACTTTC	CASRVGVSGANVLTF
TRBV3-1/TRBV3-2	TRBJ2-7	.	.	TGTGCCAGCAGCCAATGGGCAGGGTCCACCTACGAGCAGTACTTC	CASSQWAGSTYEQYF
TRBV27	TRBJ1-2	.	.	TGTGCCAGCAGTGTCCGACCCGGGACACACAACTATGGCTACACCTTC	CASSVRPGTHNYGYTF
TRBV30	TRBJ1-5	TRBD1	.	TGTGCCTGGGGCAGGGGGCCTGAACAGCCCCAGCATTTT	CAWGRGPEQPQHF
TRBV18	TRBJ2-7	.	.	TGTGCCAGCTCAAAGGCGGAGGGGTCCTACGAGCAGTACTTC	CASSKAEGSYEQYF
TRBV7-8	TRBJ1-2	.	.	TGTGCCAGCAGCGAAAGACAGGCCATAGCTAACTATGGCTACACCTTC	CASSERQAIANYGYTF
TRBV30	TRBJ2-7	TRBD2	.	TGTGCCTGGAAAATTCCTACGAGGCGGGGGGAATACTACGAGCAGTACTTC	CAWKIPTRRGEYYEQYF
TRBV3-1/TRBV3-2	TRBJ1-1	.	.	TGTGCCAGCAGCCCCTCGGGACAAAAGGGCAACACTGAAGCTTTCTTT	CASSPSGQKGNTEAFF
TRBV7-9	TRBJ1-6	TRBD1	.	TGTGCCAGCAGCTTAGGACAGGGAACCGGTAATTCACCCCTCCACTTT	CASSLGQGTGNSPLHF
TRBV7-2	TRBJ1-1	.	.	TGTGCCAGCAGCTTTATGGCGGGGTCCGGGGGCACTGAAGCTTTCTTT	CASSFMAGSGGTEAFF
TRBV7-9	TRBJ2-5	.	.	TGTGCCAGCAGCGGGGGGGCTGGCCCAGGGGAGACCCAGTACTTC	CASSGGAGPGETQYF
TRBV7-6	TRBJ2-7	.	.	TGTGCCAGCAGTCCCGACCCAGCGGGCTACGAGCAGTACTTC	CASSPDPAGYEQYF
TRBV11-2	TRBJ2-3	.	.	TGTGCCAGCAGCTCACTAGGATTATTCACAGATACGCAGTATTTT	CASSSLGLFTDTQYF
TRBV7-9	TRBJ2-4	TRBD2	once	TGTGCCAGCAGCGTTGGGGGGGTAGCCAAAAACATTCAGTACTTC	CASSVGGVAKNIQYF
TRBV27	TRBJ1-6	.	.	TGTGCCAGCAGGCAACAGGCACCCTCCTATAATTCACCCCTCCACTTT	CASRQQAPSYNSPLHF
TRBV6-5	TRBJ1-2	TRBD1	.	TGTGCCAGCAGTAGATCCGGGACAGGGCCCGGCTACACCTTC	CASSRSGTGPGYTF
TRBV6-5	TRBJ1-4	.	.	TGTGCCACCGCTAACAGGGCCCGGGAAAAACTGTTTTTT	CATANRAREKLFF
TRBV10-3	TRBJ1-1	.	.	TGTGCCATCAGGGAGCCCGACAGGAGAATAGCTTTCTTT	CAIREPDRRIAFF